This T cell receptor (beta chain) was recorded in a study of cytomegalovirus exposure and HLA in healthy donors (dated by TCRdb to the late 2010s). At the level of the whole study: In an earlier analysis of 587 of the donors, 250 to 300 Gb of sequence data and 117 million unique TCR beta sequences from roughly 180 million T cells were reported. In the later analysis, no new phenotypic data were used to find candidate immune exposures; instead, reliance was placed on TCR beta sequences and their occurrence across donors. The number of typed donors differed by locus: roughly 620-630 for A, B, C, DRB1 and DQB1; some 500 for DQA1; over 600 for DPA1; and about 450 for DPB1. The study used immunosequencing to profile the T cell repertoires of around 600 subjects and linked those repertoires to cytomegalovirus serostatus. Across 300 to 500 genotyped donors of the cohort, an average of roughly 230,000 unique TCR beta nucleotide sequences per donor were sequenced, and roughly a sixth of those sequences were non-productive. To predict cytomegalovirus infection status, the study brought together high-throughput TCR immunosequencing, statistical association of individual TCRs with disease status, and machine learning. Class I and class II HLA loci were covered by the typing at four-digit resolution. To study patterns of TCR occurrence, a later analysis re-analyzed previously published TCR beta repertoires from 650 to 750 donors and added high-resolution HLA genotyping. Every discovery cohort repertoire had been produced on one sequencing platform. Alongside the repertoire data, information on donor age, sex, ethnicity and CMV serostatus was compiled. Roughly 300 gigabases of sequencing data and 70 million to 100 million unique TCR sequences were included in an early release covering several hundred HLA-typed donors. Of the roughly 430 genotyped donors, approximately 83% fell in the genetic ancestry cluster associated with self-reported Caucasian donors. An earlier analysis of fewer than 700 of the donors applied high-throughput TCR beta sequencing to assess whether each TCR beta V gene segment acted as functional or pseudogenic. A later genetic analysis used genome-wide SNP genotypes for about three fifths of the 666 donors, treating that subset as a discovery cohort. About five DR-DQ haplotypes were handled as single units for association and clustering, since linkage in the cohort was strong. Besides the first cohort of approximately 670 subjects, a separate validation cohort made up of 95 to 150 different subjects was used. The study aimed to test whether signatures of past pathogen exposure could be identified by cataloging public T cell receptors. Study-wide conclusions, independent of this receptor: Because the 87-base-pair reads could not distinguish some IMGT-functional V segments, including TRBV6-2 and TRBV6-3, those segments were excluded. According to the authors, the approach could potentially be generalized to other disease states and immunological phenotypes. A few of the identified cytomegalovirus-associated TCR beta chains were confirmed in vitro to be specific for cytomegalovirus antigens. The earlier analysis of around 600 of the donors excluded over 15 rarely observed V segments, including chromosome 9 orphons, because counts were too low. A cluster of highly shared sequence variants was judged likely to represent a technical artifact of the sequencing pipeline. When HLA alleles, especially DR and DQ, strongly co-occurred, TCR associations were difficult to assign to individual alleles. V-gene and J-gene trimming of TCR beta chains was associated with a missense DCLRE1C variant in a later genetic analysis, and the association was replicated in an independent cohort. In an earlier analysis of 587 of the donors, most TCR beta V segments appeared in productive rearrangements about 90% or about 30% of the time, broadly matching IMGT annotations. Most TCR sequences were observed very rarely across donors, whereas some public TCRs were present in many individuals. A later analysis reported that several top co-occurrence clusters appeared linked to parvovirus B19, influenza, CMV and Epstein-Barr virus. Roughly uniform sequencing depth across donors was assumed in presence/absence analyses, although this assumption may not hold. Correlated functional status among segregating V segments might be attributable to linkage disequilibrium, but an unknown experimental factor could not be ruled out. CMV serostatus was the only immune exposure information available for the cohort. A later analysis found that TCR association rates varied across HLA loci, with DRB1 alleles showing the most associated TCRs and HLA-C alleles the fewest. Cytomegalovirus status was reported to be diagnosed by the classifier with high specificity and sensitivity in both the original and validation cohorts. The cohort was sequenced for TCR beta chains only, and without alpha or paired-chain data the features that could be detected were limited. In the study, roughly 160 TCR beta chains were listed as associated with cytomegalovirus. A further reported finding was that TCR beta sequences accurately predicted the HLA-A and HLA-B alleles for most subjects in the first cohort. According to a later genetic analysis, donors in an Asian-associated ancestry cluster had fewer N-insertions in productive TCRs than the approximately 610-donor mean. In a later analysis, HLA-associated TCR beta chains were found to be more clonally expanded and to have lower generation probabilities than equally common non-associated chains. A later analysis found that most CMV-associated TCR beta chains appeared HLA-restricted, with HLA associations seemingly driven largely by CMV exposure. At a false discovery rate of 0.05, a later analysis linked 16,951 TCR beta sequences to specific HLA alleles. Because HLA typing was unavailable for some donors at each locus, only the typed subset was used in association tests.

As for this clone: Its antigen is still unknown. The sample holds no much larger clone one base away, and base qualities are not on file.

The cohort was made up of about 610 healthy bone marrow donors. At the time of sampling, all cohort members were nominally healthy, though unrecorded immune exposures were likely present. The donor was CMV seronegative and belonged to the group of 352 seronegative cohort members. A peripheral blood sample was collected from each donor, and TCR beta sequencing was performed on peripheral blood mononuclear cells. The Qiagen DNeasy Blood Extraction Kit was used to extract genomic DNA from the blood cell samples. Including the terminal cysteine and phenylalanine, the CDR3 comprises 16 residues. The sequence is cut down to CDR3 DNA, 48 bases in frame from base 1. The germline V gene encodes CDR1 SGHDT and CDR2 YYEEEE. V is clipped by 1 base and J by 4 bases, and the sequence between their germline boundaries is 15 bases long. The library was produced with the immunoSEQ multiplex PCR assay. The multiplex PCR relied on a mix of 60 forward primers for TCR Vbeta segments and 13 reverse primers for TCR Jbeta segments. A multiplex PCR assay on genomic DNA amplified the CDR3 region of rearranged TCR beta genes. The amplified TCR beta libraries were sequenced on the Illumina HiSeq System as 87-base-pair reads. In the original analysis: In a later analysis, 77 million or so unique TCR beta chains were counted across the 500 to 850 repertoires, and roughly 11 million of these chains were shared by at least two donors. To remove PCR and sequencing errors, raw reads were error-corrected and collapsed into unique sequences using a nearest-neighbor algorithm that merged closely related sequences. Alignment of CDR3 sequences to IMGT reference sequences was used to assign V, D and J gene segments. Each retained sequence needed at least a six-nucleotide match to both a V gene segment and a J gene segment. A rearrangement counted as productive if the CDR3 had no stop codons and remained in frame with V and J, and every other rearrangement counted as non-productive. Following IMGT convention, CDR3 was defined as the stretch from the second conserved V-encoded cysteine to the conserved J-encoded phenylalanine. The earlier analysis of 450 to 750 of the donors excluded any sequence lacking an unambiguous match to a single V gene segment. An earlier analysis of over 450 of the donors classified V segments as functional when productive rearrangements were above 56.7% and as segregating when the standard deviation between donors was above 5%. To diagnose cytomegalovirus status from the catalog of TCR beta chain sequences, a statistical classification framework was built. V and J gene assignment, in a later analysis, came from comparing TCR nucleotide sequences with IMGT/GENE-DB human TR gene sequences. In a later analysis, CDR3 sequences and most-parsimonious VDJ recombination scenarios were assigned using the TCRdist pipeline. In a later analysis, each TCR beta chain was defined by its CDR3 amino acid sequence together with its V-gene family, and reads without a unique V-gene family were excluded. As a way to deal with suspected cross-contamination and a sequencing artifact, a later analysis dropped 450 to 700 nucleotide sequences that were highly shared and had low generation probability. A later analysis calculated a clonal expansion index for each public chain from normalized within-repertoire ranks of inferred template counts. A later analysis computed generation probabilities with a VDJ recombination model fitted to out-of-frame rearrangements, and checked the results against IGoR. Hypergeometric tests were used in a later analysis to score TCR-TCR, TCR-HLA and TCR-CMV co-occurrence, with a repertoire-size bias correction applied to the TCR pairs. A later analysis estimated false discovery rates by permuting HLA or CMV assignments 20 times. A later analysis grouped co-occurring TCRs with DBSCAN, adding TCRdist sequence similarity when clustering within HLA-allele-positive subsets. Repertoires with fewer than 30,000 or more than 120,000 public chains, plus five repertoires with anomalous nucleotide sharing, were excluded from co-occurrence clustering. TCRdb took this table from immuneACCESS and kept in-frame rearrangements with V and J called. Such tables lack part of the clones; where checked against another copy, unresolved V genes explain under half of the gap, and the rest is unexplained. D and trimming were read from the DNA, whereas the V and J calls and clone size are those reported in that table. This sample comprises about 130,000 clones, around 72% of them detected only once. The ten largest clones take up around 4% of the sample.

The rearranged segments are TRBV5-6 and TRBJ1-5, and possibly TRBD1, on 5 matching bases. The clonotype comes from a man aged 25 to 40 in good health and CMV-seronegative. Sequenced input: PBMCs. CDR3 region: CASSLLGQGWNQPQHF. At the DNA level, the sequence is TGTGCCAGCAGCTTGTTAGGCCAGGGCTGGAATCAGCCCCAGCATTTT.